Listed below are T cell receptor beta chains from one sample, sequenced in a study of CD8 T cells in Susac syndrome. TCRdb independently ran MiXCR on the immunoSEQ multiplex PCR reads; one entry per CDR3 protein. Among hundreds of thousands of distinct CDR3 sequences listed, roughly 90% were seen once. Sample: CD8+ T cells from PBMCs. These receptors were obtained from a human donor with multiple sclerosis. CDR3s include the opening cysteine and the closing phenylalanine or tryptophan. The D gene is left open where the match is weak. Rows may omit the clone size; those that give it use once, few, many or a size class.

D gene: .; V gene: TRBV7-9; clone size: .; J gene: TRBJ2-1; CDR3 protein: CASSDYRNEQFF; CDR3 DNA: TGTGCCAGCAGCGACTACCGCAATGAGCAGTTCTTC
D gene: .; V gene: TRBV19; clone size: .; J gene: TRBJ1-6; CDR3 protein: CASSTHLAMNSPLHF; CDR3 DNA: TGTGCCAGTAGTACTCACCTGGCAATGAATTCACCCCTCCACTTT
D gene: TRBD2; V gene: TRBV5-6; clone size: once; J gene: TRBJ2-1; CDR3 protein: CASTWTSAYNEQFF; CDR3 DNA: TGTGCCAGCACCTGGACTAGCGCCTACAATGAGCAGTTCTTC
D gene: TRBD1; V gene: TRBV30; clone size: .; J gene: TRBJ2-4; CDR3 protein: CAWSSGQGAKNIQYF; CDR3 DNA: TGTGCCTGGAGTTCCGGACAGGGAGCCAAAAACATTCAGTACTTC
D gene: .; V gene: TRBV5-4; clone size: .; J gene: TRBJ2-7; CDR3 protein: CASSLNGSPYEQYF; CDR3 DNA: TGTGCCAGCAGCTTGAATGGAAGCCCCTACGAGCAGTACTTC
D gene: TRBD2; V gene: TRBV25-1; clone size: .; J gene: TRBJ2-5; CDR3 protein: CASSEELWGAGGHEETQYF; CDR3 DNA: TGTGCCAGCAGTGAGGAGCTCTGGGGGGCGGGAGGGCATGAAGAGACCCAGTACTTC
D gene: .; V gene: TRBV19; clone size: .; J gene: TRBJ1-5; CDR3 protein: CASNSQGGGNQPQHF; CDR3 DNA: TGTGCCAGTAATTCACAGGGAGGGGGCAATCAGCCCCAGCATTTT
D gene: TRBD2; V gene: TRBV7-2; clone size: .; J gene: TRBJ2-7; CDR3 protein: CASSGTSVGSYEQYF; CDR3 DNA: TGTGCCAGCAGCGGTACTAGCGTGGGATCCTACGAGCAGTACTTC
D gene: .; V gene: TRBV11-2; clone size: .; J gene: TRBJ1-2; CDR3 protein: CASSRDTWKYTF; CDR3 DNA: TGTGCCAGCAGCCGGGACACTTGGAAGTACACCTTC
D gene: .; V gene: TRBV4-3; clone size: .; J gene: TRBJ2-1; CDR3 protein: CASSPGASSYNEQFF; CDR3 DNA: TGCGCCAGCAGCCCCGGGGCGAGCTCCTACAATGAGCAGTTCTTC
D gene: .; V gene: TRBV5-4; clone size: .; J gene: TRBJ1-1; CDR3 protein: CASSAVGIPEAFF; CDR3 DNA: TGTGCCAGCAGCGCCGTAGGGATCCCTGAAGCTTTCTTT
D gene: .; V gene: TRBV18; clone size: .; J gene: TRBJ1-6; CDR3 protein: CASSPKGVEADSPLHF; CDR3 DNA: TGTGCCAGCTCACCAAAAGGAGTTGAAGCGGATTCACCCCTCCACTTT
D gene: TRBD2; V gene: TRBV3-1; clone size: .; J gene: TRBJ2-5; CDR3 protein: CASSQPGLAGAQQETQYF; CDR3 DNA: TGTGCCAGCAGCCAGCCGGGACTAGCGGGGGCCCAACAAGAGACCCAGTACTTC
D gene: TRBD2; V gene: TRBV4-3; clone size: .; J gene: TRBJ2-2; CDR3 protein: CASSQDTAGGLNGELFF; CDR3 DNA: TGCGCCAGCAGCCAAGATACGGCGGGAGGGCTAAACGGGGAGCTGTTTTTT
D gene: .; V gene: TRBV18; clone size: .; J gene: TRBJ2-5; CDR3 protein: CASSPGGQEETQYF; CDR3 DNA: TGTGCCAGCTCACCCGGCGGGCAGGAAGAGACCCAGTACTTC
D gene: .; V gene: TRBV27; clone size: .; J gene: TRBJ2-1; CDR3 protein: CASSLLFPSKTGDEQFF; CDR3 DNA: TGTGCCAGCAGTTTATTATTCCCCTCAAAAACCGGGGATGAGCAGTTCTTC
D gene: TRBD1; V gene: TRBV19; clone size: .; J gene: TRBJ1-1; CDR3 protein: CASRPQGAFTEAFF; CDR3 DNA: TGTGCCAGTAGGCCACAGGGGGCTTTCACTGAAGCTTTCTTT
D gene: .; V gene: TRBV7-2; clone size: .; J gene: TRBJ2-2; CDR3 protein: CASSLSNIVGELFF; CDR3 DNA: TGTGCCAGCAGCTTATCAAATATCGTCGGGGAGCTGTTTTTT
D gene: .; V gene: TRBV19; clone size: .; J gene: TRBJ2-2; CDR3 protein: CASSIGYRSGELFF; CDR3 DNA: TGTGCCAGTAGTATTGGGTACCGGAGCGGGGAGCTGTTTTTT
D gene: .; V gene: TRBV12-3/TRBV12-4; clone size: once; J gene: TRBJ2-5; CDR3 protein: CASSLDRSRGAQYF; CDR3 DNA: TGTGCCAGCAGTTTAGATAGGAGCAGGGGGGCCCAGTACTTC
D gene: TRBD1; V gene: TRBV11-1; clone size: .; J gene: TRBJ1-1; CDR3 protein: CATGQGALAFF; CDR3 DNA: TGTGCCACGGGACAGGGGGCTTTGGCTTTCTTT
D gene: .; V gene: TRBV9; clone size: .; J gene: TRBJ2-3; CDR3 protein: CASSGSRKSSTTTDTQYF; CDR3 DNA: TGTGCCAGCAGCGGTTCCCGCAAGAGCTCTACCACCACAGATACGCAGTATTTT
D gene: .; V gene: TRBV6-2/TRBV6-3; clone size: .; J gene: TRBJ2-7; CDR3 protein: CASSYLGEQYF; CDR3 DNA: TGTGCCAGCAGTTACTTAGGCGAGCAGTACTTC
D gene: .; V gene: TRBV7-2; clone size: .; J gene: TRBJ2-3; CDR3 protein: CASSPLSMGLVDTQYF; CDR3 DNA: TGTGCCAGCAGCCCCCTCAGTATGGGACTTGTGGATACGCAGTATTTT
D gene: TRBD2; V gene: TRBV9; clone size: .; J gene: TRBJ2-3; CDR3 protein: CASSPSSAGGFILDTQYF; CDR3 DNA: TGTGCCAGCAGCCCCTCGTCGGCGGGGGGCTTTATCTTGGATACGCAGTATTTT
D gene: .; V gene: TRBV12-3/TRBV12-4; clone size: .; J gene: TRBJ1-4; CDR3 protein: CASSFSRQSRDEKLFF; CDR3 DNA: TGTGCCAGCAGTTTCTCCCGACAGTCTCGTGATGAAAAACTGTTTTTT
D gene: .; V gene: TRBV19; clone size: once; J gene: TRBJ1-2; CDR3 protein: CASSITGAPYGYTF; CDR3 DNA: TGTGCCAGTAGTATTACTGGGGCCCCCTATGGCTACACCTTC
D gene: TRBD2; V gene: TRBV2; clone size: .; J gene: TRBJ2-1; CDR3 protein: CAGRGLEGNEQFF; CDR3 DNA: TGTGCCGGACGTGGACTAGAGGGTAATGAGCAGTTCTTC
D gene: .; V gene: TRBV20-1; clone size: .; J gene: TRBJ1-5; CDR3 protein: CSAIGIGLRGFMDQPQHF; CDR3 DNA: TGCAGTGCGATAGGGATTGGCCTCAGGGGATTTATGGATCAGCCCCAGCATTTT
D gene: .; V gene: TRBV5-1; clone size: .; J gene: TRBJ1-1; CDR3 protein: CASSLAPQYEAFF; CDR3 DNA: TGCGCCAGCAGCTTGGCCCCACAGTATGAAGCTTTCTTT
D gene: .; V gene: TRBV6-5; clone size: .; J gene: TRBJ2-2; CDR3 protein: CASSLHSAGELFF; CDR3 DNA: TGTGCCAGCAGTTTACACTCCGCCGGGGAGCTGTTTTTT
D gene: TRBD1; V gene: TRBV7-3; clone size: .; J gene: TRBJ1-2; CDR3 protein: CASSLRRQGPGYTF; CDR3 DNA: TGTGCCAGCAGCTTAAGGCGACAGGGGCCTGGCTACACCTTC
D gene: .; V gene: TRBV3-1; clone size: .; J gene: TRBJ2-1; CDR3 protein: CASSQREMYNEQFF; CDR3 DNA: TGTGCCAGCAGCCAGCGTGAGATGTACAATGAGCAGTTCTTC
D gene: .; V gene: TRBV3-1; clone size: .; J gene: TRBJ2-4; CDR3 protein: CASSQGGMLHLAKNIQYF; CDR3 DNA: TGTGCCAGCAGCCAAGGAGGGATGCTACATCTAGCCAAAAACATTCAGTACTTC
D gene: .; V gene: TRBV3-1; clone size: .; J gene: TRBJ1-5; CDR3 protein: CASSQNSVRPQHF; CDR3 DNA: TGTGCCAGCAGCCAAAACAGCGTACGGCCCCAGCATTTT
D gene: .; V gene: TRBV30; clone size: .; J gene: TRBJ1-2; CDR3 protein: CAQYEVGGYTF; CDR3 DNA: TGTGCCCAGTATGAGGTGGGAGGCTACACCTTC
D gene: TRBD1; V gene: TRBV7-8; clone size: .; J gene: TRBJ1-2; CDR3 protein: CASSLAPQGGYTF; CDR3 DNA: TGTGCCAGCAGCTTAGCGCCACAGGGGGGCTACACCTTC
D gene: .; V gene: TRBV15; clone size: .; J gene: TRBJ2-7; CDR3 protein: CATSRGLDSRYEQYF; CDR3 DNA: TGTGCCACCAGCAGGGGGCTAGACAGCCGCTACGAGCAGTACTTC
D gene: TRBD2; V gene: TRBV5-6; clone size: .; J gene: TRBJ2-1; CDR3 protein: CASSRGTTYNEQFF; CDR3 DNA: TGTGCCAGCAGCCGTGGGACTACCTACAATGAGCAGTTCTTC
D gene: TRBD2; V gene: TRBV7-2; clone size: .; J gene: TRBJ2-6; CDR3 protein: CASSLALVGGLAGGPGAGANVLTF; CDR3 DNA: TGTGCCAGCAGCTTAGCTTTAGTTGGGGGACTAGCGGGGGGTCCAGGGGCCGGGGCCAACGTCCTGACTTTC
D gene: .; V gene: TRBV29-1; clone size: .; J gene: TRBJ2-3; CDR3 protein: CSVEGPALGTQYF; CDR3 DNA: TGCAGCGTTGAAGGACCTGCCCTCGGTACGCAGTATTTT
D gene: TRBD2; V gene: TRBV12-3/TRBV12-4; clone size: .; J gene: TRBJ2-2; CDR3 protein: CASSGLAGEVGELFF; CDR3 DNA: TGTGCCAGCAGTGGACTAGCGGGAGAGGTCGGGGAGCTGTTTTTT
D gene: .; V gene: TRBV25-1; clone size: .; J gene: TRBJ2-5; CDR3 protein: CASSHGGGAETQYF; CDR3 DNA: TGTGCCAGCAGCCACGGCGGCGGGGCAGAGACCCAGTACTTC
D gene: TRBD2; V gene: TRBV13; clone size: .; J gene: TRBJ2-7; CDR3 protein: CASSPSLTSGIAEQYF; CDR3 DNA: TGTGCCAGCAGCCCGTCCCTGACTAGCGGGATTGCCGAGCAGTACTTC
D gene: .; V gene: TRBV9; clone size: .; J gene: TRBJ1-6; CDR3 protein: CASSVAGGDNSPLHF; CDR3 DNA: TGTGCCAGCAGCGTTGCCGGTGGGGATAATTCACCCCTCCACTTT
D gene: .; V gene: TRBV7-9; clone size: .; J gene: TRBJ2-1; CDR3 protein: CASSHGNSAYNEQFF; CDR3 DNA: TGTGCCAGCAGCCACGGGAATAGCGCCTACAATGAGCAGTTCTTC
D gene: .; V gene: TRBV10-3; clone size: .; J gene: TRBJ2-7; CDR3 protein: CAISSPESSYEQYF; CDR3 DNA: TGTGCCATCAGTTCTCCGGAGTCTTCCTACGAGCAGTACTTC
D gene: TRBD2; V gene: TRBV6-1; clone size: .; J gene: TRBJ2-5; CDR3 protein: CASSEAASGLETQYF; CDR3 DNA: TGTGCCAGCAGTGAAGCGGCTAGCGGGCTAGAGACCCAGTACTTC
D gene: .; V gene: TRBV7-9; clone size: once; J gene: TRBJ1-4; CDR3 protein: CASRGGIDEKLFF; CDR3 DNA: TGTGCCAGCAGGGGGGGGATCGACGAAAAACTGTTTTTT
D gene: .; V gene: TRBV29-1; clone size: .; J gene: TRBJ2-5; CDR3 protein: CSVVPPRGETQYF; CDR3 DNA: TGCAGCGTTGTCCCTCCCCGCGGGGAGACCCAGTACTTC
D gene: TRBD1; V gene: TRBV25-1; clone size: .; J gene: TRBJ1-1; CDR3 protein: CASSPRTGGPEAFF; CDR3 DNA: TGTGCCAGCAGTCCCCGGACAGGCGGTCCTGAAGCTTTCTTT
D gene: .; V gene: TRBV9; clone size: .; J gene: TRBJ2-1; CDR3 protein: CASSVGGGLQFF; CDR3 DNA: TGTGCCAGCAGCGTAGGTGGGGGGCTTCAGTTCTTC
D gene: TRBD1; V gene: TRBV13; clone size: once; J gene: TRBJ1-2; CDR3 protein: CASSVWREGAGYGYTF; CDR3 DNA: TGTGCCAGCAGCGTATGGAGGGAGGGGGCCGGCTATGGCTACACCTTC
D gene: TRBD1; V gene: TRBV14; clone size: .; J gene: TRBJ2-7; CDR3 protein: CASSRDRGLHEQYF; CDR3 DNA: TGTGCCAGCAGCCGGGACAGGGGGCTTCACGAGCAGTACTTC
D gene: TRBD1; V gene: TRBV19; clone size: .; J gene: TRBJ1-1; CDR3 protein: CASSIGGGTNTEAFF; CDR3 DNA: TGTGCCAGTAGTATAGGAGGGGGCACGAACACTGAAGCTTTCTTT
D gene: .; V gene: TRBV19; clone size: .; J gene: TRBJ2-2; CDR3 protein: CASSMSAATGELFF; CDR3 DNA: TGTGCCAGTAGTATGTCTGCCGCCACCGGGGAGCTGTTTTTT
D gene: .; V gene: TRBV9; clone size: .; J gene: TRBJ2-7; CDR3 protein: CASSVGAGRGIEQYF; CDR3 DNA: TGTGCCAGCAGCGTGGGGGCGGGGAGAGGAATCGAGCAGTACTTC
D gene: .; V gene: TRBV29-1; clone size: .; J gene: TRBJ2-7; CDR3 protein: CSVHSGTTYEQYF; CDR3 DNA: TGCAGCGTACACTCCGGGACAACCTACGAGCAGTACTTC